Following are 9 T cell receptor beta chains from one sample sequenced in a study of blood T cells in healthy people across ages. Together with a sample-barcoded 5' primer, a J-beta primer mix was included in a second PCR lasting about 7 to 12 cycles. MiXCR, applied by TCRdb to the 5' RACE reads, yields one record per CDR3 protein. The sample includes around 1,500,000 distinct CDR3 sequences, approximately 40% of them seen just once. The sequenced sample consisted of blood. The receptors were sampled from a woman aged 18 to 35 in good health.

This clonotype appeared a few times. The chain recombines TRBV20-1 with TRBJ2-3; no firm D call. Germline CDR1 is DFQATT and CDR2 is SNEGSKA (reference sequence). This CDR3 is built from 13 residues. Trimming pared 1 base from V and 3 bases from J, leaving 8 bases between. CDR3 region: CSARAGSTDTQYF. For the CDR3, the DNA is TGCAGTGCTAGAGCGGGCAGTACAGATACGCAGTATTTT.

The chain recombines TRBV12-3 or TRBV12-4 with TRBJ2-3; possibly TRBD1 for D (8 bases). The germline V and J ends were trimmed by 6 bases and 4 bases, with 20 bases remaining between them. This CDR3 has 16 residues. CDR3 in DNA: TGTGCCAGCAGCCAGGCCCGGACAGGGAGGGCAGATACGCAGTATTTT. This codes for CASSQARTGRADTQYF.

The chain combines TRBV25-1 with TRBJ1-1, with D perhaps matching TRBD1 (6 bases). V was trimmed by 3 bases and J by 1 base, leaving 9 bases between them. The CDR3 has 14 amino acids. Germline V lookup: CDR1 MGHDK, CDR2 SYGVNS. The CDR3 sequence: CASSDGTSNTEAFF. DNA for the CDR3: TGTGCCAGCAGTGACGGGACATCGAACACTGAAGCTTTCTTT.

This clonotype was picked up one time. The gene calls are TRBV12-3 or TRBV12-4 and TRBJ1-4; 7 bases match TRBD1. This CDR3 contains 15 residues. J was trimmed by 8 bases and V by 5 bases; bases with no gene match: 11. The CDR3 spells CASSTLGQLREKLFF. DNA for the CDR3: TGTGCCAGCAGTACTCTGGGACAGCTTCGGGAAAAACTGTTTTTT.

For the CDR3, the DNA is TGTGCCAGCAGCTTAGAAGTAGCGGGAGTCTCCGGGGAGCTGTTTTTT. Its protein product is CASSLEVAGVSGELFF. The chain has TRBV7-2 and TRBJ2-2, with 9 bases aligning to TRBD2. Germline V gene data show CDR1 as SGHTA and CDR2 as FQGNSA. Losses at the gene ends were 1 base for V and 6 bases for J; bases not matched to a gene: 6. The CDR3 consists of 16 residues.

In the case of this clonotype: A much larger clone sits a single nucleotide away, making a read error possible. V usage is TRBV20-1 and J usage is TRBJ1-2; D is unresolved. Trimming shortened V by 0 bases and J by 2 bases, and 4 bases separated the two germline ends. The germline CDR1 and CDR2 sequences are DFQATT and SNEGSKA (reference sequence). This CDR3 region has 12 residues. The CDR3 coding sequence is TGCAGTGCTAGAGACACGAACTATGGCTACACCTTC. This encodes CSARDTNYGYTF.

The chain employs TRBV6-5 and TRBJ2-7; 8 positions match TRBD1. CDR3 length equals 16 residues. V trimming: 6 bases; J trimming: 0 bases; junction bases outside the gene matches: 10. Germline-derived CDR1 and CDR2 are MNHEY and SVGAGI. CDR3 nucleotides: TGTGCCAGCAGCCTCTCGACAGGGGACATCTCCTACGAGCAGTACTTC. It translates to CASSLSTGDISYEQYF.

The chain uses TRBV25-1 and TRBJ2-7; the D gene is possibly TRBD2 (6 bases). The germline V gene encodes CDR1 MGHDK and CDR2 SYGVNS. The CDR3 extends over 14 amino acids. Trimming shortened V by 5 bases and J by 4 bases, and 15 bases separated the two germline ends. CDR3 in DNA: TGTGCCAGCAGTCAAAGAGGGGCGGGATACGAGCAGTACTTC. Protein: CASSQRGAGYEQYF.

The rearrangement joins TRBV12-3 or TRBV12-4 to TRBJ1-5; D call uncertain. The CDR3 has 13 amino acids. The V end was cut by 7 bases, the J end by 4 bases, with 11 bases between. The CDR3 sequence: CASIGDLNQPQHF. DNA for the CDR3: TGTGCCAGCATTGGAGACTTAAATCAGCCCCAGCATTTT.